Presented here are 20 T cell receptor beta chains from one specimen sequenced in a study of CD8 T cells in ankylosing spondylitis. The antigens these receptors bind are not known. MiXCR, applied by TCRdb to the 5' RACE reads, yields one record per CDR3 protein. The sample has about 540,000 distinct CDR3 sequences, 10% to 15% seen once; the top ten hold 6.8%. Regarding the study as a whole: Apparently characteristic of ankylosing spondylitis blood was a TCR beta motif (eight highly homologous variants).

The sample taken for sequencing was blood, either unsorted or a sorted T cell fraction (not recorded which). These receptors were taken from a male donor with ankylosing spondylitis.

CDR3 loop: CASSSTTASYEQYV. The CDR3 DNA reads TGTGCCAGCTCATCAACCACAGCATCCTACGAGCAGTACGTC. V usage is TRBV18 and J usage is TRBJ2-7; no firm D call. The CDR3 consists of 14 residues. The V and J ends lost 5 bases and 1 base respectively, with 12 bases between them. CDR1 and CDR2 from the germline V gene are KGHSH and LQKENI.

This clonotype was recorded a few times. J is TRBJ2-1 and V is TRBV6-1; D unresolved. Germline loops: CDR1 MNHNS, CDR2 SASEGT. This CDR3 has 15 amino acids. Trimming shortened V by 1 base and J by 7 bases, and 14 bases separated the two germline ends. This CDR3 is CASSEGPRSWNEQFF. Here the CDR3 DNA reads TGTGCCAGCAGTGAAGGACCCAGATCTTGGAATGAGCAGTTCTTC.

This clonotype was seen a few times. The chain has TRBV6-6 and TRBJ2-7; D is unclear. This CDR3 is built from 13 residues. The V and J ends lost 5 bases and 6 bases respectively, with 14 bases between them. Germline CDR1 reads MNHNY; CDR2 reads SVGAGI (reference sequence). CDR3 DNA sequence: TGTGCCAGCAGTCCTCGCCCCCAGAGCGAGCAGTACGTC. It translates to CASSPRPQSEQYV.

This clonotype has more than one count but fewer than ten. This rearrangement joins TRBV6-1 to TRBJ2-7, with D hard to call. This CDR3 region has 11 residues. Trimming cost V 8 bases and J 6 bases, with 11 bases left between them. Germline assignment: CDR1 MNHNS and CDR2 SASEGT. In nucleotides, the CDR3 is TGTGCCAGCCCTCTTTTTGGCGAGCAGTACGTC. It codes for CASPLFGEQYV.

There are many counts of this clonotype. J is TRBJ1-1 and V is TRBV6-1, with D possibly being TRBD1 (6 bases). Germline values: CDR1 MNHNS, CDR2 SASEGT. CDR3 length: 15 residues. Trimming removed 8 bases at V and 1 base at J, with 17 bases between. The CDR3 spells CASDWGAEGNTEAFF. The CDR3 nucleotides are TGTGCCAGCGACTGGGGGGCAGAGGGGAACACTGAAGCTTTCTTT.

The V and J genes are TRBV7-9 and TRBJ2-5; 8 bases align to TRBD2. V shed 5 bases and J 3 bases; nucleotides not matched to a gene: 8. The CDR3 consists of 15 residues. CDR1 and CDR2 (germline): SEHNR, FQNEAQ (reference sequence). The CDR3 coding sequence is TGTGCCAGCAGCCCCGGATTACTAGCGGAAGAGACCCAGTACTTC. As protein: CASSPGLLAEETQYF.

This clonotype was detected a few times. CDR3 in DNA: TGTGCCAGCGGGACAGGCGGCACTGAAGCTTTCTTT. The encoded protein is CASGTGGTEAFF. This chain joins TRBV6-2 or TRBV6-3 and TRBJ1-1; 8 nucleotides align to TRBD1. Unmatched junction bases numbered 3, after V lost 8 bases and J lost 4 bases. The CDR3 extends over 12 amino acids. From germline, CDR1 is MNHEY and CDR2 SVGEGT.

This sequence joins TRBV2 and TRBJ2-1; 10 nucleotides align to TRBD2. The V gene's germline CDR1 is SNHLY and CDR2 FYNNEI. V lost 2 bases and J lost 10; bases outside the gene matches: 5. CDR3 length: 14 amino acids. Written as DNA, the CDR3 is TGTGCCAGCAGTGAACTAGCGGGAGTCTCCGAGCAGTTCTTC. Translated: CASSELAGVSEQFF.

In DNA, the CDR3 is TGTGCCAGCAGCTCCGTAGCGGGAGGGCCGGGGGAGCAGTACGTC. This encodes CASSSVAGGPGEQYV. The genes are TRBV7-2 and TRBJ2-7, with 11 bases identical to TRBD2. Germline-derived CDR1 and CDR2 are SGHTA and FQGNSA. V lost 4 bases and J lost 7; bases outside the gene matches: 9. This CDR3 contains 15 residues.

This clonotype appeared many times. The CDR3 DNA is TGCAGCGTTGGGGGGGGGTATCGCACAGATACGCAGTATTTT. The encoded protein is CSVGGGYRTDTQYF. This chain joins TRBV29-1 and TRBJ2-3, with 7 nucleotides matching TRBD2. V shed 4 bases and J 1 base; nucleotides not matched to a gene: 5. The CDR3 has 14 residues. The germline V gene encodes CDR1 SQVTM and CDR2 ANQGSEA.

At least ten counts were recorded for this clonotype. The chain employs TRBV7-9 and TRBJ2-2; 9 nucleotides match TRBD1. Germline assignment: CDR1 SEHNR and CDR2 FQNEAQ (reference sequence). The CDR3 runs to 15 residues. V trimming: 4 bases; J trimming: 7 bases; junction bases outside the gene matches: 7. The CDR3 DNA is TGTGCCAGCAGCTCATCGACAGGGGGTATCGGGGAGCTGTTTTTT. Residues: CASSSSTGGIGELFF.

The CDR3 nucleotides are TGTGCCAGCAGCCAAGAGTTCGGTATGGACTACCAACACCAGTACTTC. Its protein is CASSQEFGMDYQHQYF. The V and J genes are TRBV3-1 and TRBJ2-4, with D perhaps TRBD2 (6 bases). This CDR3 has 16 residues. Per the germline V gene, CDR1 is LGHDT and CDR2 is YNNKEL (reference sequence). Trimming left V 0 bases short and J 13 bases short, with 22 bases between.

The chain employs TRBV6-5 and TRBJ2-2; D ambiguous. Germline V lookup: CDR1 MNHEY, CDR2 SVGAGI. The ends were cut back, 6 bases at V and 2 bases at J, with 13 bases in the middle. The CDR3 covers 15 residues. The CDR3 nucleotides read TGTGCCAGCAGATACCTCGACACAAACACCGGGGAGCTGTTTTTT. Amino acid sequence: CASRYLDTNTGELFF.

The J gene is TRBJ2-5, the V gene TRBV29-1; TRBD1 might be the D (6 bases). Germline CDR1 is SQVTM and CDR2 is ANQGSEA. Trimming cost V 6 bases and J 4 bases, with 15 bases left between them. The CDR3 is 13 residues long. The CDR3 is CSVVPDSSETQYF. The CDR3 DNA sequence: TGCAGCGTCGTGCCGGACAGTTCAGAGACCCAGTACTTC. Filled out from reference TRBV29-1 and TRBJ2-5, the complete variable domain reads SAVISQKPSRDICQRGTSLTIQCQVDSQVTMMFWYRQQPGQSLTLIATANQGSEATYESGFVIDKFPISRPNLTFSTLTVSNMSPEDSSIYLCSVVPDSSETQYFGPGTRLLVL.

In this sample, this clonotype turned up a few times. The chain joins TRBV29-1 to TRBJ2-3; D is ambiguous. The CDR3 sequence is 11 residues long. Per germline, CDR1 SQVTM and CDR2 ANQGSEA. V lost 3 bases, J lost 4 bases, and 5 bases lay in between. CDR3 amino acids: CSVDMPDTQYF. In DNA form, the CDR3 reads TGCAGCGTTGACATGCCAGATACGCAGTATTTT.

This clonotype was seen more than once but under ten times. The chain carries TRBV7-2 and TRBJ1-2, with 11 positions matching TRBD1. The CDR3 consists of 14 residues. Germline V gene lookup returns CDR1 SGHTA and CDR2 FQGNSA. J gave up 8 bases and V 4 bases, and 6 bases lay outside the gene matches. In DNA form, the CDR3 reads TGTGCCAGCAGCTCCGGGACAGGGGGAAGGGGCTACACCTTC. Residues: CASSSGTGGRGYTF.

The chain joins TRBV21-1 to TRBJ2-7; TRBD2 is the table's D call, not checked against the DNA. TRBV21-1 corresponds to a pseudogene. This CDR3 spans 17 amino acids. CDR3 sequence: CASSNIPGLAEMYEQYV. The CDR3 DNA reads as TGTGCCAGCAGCAACATCCCTGGACTAGCGGAAATGTACGAGCAGTACGTC.

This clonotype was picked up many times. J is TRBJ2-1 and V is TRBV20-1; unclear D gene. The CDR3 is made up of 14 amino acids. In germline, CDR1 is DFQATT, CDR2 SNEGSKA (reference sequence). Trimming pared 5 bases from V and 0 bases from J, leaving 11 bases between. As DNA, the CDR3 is TGCAGTGCTCGAACTGGCAGCTCCTACAATGAGCAGTTCTTC. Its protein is CSARTGSSYNEQFF.

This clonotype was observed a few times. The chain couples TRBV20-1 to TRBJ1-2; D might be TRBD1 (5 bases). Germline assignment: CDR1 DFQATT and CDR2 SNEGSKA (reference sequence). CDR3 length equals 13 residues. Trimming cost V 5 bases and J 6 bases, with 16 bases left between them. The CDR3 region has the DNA TGCAGTGCTTCCCGTGGGGGTTGGGATGGCTACACCTTC. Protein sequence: CSASRGGWDGYTF.

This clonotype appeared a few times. CDR3 region: CASSLVSRSPYNEQFF. The CDR3 nucleotides are TGTGCCAGCAGCTTAGTTAGTCGGTCCCCTTACAATGAGCAGTTCTTC. The rearrangement links TRBV7-9 to TRBJ2-1; D is ambiguous. V was pared by 1 base and J by 4 bases, with 14 bases between. Germline V gene sequence: CDR1 SEHNR, CDR2 FQNEAQ (reference sequence). The CDR3 is 16 amino acids.